Here is one T cell receptor (beta chain) with its context. These data originate in a study of blood T cell repertoires in COVID-19. Study as a whole: Acute and convalescent COVID-19 specimens originated in the United States, Italy and Spain.

Profiling relied on immunoSEQ multiplex PCR, and the TCRdb table lists in-frame clones only, not all of them. The repertoire has 300,000 to 350,000 clones, approximately 92% of them found once; the top ten carry approximately 7.5%. V lost 4 bases and J lost 11; bases outside the gene matches: 7. The CDR3 is 14 amino acids. Germline lookup yields CDR1 SGHAT and CDR2 FQNNGV. The chain uses TRBV11-2 and TRBJ1-6, with 8 bases identical to TRBD1. The sequenced sample consisted of peripheral blood. This TCR derives from a woman aged 25 to 39 with COVID-19, enrolled during active disease. The chain's CDR3 is CASSSQDRAAPLHF. CDR3 nucleotides: TGTGCCAGCAGCTCGCAGGACAGGGCGGCACCCCTCCACTTT.